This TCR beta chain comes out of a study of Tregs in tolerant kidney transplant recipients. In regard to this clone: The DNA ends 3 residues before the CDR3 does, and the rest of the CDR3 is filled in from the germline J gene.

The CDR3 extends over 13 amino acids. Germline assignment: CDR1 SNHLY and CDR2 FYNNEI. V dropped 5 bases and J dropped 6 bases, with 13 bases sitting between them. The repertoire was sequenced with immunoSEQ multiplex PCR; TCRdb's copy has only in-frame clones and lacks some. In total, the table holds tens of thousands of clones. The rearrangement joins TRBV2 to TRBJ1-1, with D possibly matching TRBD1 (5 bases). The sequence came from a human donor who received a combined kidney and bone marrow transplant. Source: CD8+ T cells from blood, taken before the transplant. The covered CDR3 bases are TGTGCCAGCAGTCCCGGGTGGGGGGCTGAA. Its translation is CASSPGWGAE. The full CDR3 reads CASSPGWGAEAFF.